This T cell receptor (beta chain) was sequenced in a study of blood T cell repertoires in COVID-19. In its sample, this clone was seen once. The germline gives CDR1 MDHEN, CDR2 SYDVKM. After removal of 3 bases from V and 4 bases from J, the junction contained 3 bases not matched to a gene. The CDR3 runs 14 residues. Profiled with immunoSEQ multiplex PCR; TCRdb holds only in-frame clones, not every one. Found here are about 240,000 clones, about four fifths of them singletons; the top ten hold about 9.5%. This TCR was sampled from an elderly woman with acute or convalescent COVID-19. J is TRBJ1-5 and V is TRBV28, with 7 bases aligning to TRBD1. Specimen: peripheral blood. The CDR3 DNA is TGTGCCAGCAGTTTCGGACAGGAGAATCAGCCCCAGCATTTT. It is translated as CASSFGQENQPQHF.